One and the same sample provided the 10 T cell receptor beta chains below, sequenced in a study of CD8 T cells in Susac syndrome. RNA, at about 0.5 to 1 ug, was reverse transcribed with random hexamers. From the immunoSEQ multiplex PCR reads, TCRdb called clonotypes with MiXCR, one entry per CDR3 protein. The sample lists 150,000 to 200,000 distinct CDR3 sequences; over 75% were seen once. Sequencing used CD4+ T cells from PBMCs. The source of these receptors is a human donor with Susac syndrome.

CDR3 nucleotide sequence: TGTGCCAGCAGCCCTAGCTGGGGGGAAGTGGGTGAAAAACTGTTTTTT. It translates to CASSPSWGEVGEKLFF. The rearrangement uses TRBV7-2 and TRBJ1-4; TRBD1 might be the D (5 bases). The V end lost 5 bases, the J end lost 7 bases, and 20 bases lay between the germline ends. Germline V gene sequence: CDR1 SGHTA, CDR2 FQGNSA. This CDR3 region has 16 residues.

This chain connects TRBV5-1 to TRBJ2-7, with 9 bases matching TRBD1. There are 18 residues in the CDR3. Germline values: CDR1 SGHRS, CDR2 YFSETQ. The V gene end was trimmed by 4 bases and the J gene end by 2 bases; junction bases not matched to a gene: 16. The CDR3 coding sequence is TGCGCCAGCAGCCAAAAAAAAAGTCTCGGGACAGGGACCTACGAGCAGTACTTC. This translates into CASSQKKSLGTGTYEQYF.

CDR3 bases: TGTGCCAGCAGCCGTTCCGGCGGAACCTACAGGGAGCAGTACTTC. Translated, it gives CASSRSGGTYREQYF. The chain combines TRBV14 with TRBJ2-7; tentative D call: TRBD1 (5 bases). The V gene's germline CDR1 is SGHDN and CDR2 FVKESK. The CDR3 totals 15 residues. The V end was cut by 4 bases, the J end by 7 bases, with 20 bases between. Looking up the rest from reference TRBV14 and TRBJ2-7 gives the full variable domain: EAGVTQFPSHSVIEKGQTVTLRCDPISGHDNLYWYRRVMGKEIKFLLHFVKESKQDESGMPNNRFLAERTGGTYSTLKVQPAELEDSGVYFCASSRSGGTYREQYFGPGTRLTVT.

The chain joins TRBV11-2 to TRBJ2-5; 12 bases fit TRBD2. The CDR3 totals 16 residues. Germline-derived CDR1 and CDR2 are SGHAT and FQNNGV. The V and J ends lost 1 base and 3 bases, in that order; junction bases with no gene match: 3. CDR3 nucleotides: TGTGCCAGCAGCTTAGCGCTAGCGGGGGGGGAAGAGACCCAGTACTTC. This codes for CASSLALAGGEETQYF.

V and J are TRBV4-1 and TRBJ2-5; TRBD2 aligns across 10 bases. The CDR3 has 14 amino acids. Germline CDR1 reads MGHRA; CDR2 reads YSYEKL. The trim removed 4 bases at V and 7 bases at J, leaving 6 bases unmatched. In DNA, the CDR3 is TGCGCCAGCAGCCCCGGACTAGCGGACAGGACCCAGTACTTC. Translation gives CASSPGLADRTQYF.

The chain has TRBV20-1 and TRBJ2-1; D tentatively reads TRBD1 or TRBD2 (7 bases each). Trimming removed 7 bases at V and 4 bases at J, with 11 bases between. CDR3 length: 12 amino acids. The germline V gene encodes CDR1 DFQATT and CDR2 SNEGSKA (reference sequence). The CDR3 region is CSGRGGYNEQFF. In DNA, the CDR3 is TGCAGTGGCAGGGGGGGATACAATGAGCAGTTCTTC.

The chain links TRBV7-9 to TRBJ2-4; TRBD1 matches 9 bases. V dropped 5 bases and J dropped 7; count of bases not matched to a gene: 6. CDR3 length: 14 amino acids. Germline-derived CDR1 and CDR2 are SEHNR and FQNEAQ (reference sequence). The CDR3 DNA is TGTGCCAGCAGCCCTGGGACAGGGACGAACATTCAGTACTTC. It encodes CASSPGTGTNIQYF.

The CDR3 protein is CASSSRLAGGGETQYF. DNA for the CDR3: TGTGCCAGCAGCTCCCGACTAGCGGGAGGAGGAGAGACCCAGTACTTC. V usage is TRBV7-9 and J usage is TRBJ2-5; 13 positions agree with TRBD2. This CDR3 has 16 residues. V shed 4 bases, J shed 4 bases, and the junction held 6 bases outside the gene matches. Germline CDR1 is SEHNR and CDR2 is FQNEAQ (reference sequence).

The chain couples TRBV5-6 to TRBJ2-5; no clear D gene. From germline, CDR1 is SGHDT and CDR2 YYEEEE. V lost 1 base to trimming and J lost 1 base, with 5 bases between them. CDR3 length equals 13 residues. This chain's CDR3 is CASSLRAQETQYF. The CDR3 nucleotides read TGTGCCAGCAGCTTGAGGGCCCAAGAGACCCAGTACTTC.

This clonotype appeared once. This rearrangement joins TRBV11-2 to TRBJ2-7, with TRBD2 matching over 10 bases. In germline, CDR1 is SGHAT, CDR2 FQNNGV. Trimming removed 5 bases from V and 4 bases from J; junction bases left unmatched: 8. CDR3 length equals 15 residues. For the CDR3, the DNA is TGTGCCAGCAGCCAAAGCCCTAGCGGGAGATACGAGCAGTACTTC. It encodes CASSQSPSGRYEQYF. Filled out from reference TRBV11-2 and TRBJ2-7, the complete variable domain reads EAGVAQSPRYKIIEKRQSVAFWCNPISGHATLYWYQQILGQGPKLLIQFQNNGVVDDSQLPKDRFSAERLKGVDSTLKIQPAKLEDSAVYLCASSQSPSGRYEQYFGPGTRLTVT.